Listed below are T cell receptor beta chains from one sample, sequenced in a study of T cells in Graves' hyperthyroidism and ophthalmopathy. From the multiplex PCR reads, TCRdb called clonotypes with MiXCR, one entry per CDR3 protein. The sample has about 580,000 distinct CDR3 sequences, about 45% seen once; the top ten hold around 7.7%. What was sequenced was peripheral blood or thyroid tissue (not recorded which). The receptor set was obtained from a woman under 30 with Graves' hyperthyroidism. The CDR3 runs from the conserved cysteine through the conserved F or W. A D gene is named only where the DNA matches it firmly. The size of a clone is reported for some rows only, either as once, few or many, or as a class for expanded clones.

V	size	D	J	DNA	CDR3
TRBV29-1	once	-	TRBJ2-5	TGCAGCAGCTTGGGCGCGAGACAAGAGACCCAGTACTTC	CSSLGARQETQYF
TRBV7-9	-	-	TRBJ1-5	TGTGCCAGCAGCCCTGACACCGGGGCCTTTTCGGAGCCCCAGCATTTT	CASSPDTGAFSEPQHF
TRBV19	many	-	TRBJ1-1	TGTGCCAGTAGTACGTCACAGGGTTTCACTGAAGCTTTCTTT	CASSTSQGFTEAFF
TRBV6-2/TRBV6-3	-	-	TRBJ2-6	TGTGCCAGCAGGACTAGGGCCAGGGGTGCGAACACTGAAGCTTTC	CASRTRARGANTEAF
TRBV20-1	once	TRBD1	TRBJ2-7	TGCAGTGCTAGAGACCCGAGACAGGGGGCATTCTACGAGCAGTACTTC	CSARDPRQGAFYEQYF
TRBV20-1	-	TRBD2	TRBJ2-7	TGCAGTGCTAGAGATCGGGTAGGCGGGAGAGGGTACGAGCAGTACTTC	CSARDRVGGRGYEQYF
TRBV7-9	once	TRBD1	TRBJ2-5	TGCGCCAGCAGGACAGGCGGCAAAGAGGCCCAGTACTTC	CASRTGGKEAQYF
TRBV10-3	-	TRBD1	TRBJ2-7	TGTGCCATCAGTGAGGCTTTAACAGGGGGGCAGACCTACGAGCAGTACTTC	CAISEALTGGQTYEQYF
TRBV15	-	-	TRBJ2-1	TGTGCCACCAGCAGAGATGTCGGGGGGCAGTTCTTC	CATSRDVGGQFF
TRBV10-3	-	-	TRBJ1-2	TGTGCCATCAGGGTCGACTATGGCTACACCTTC	CAIRVDYGYTF
TRBV7-2	-	-	TRBJ1-1	TGTGCCAGCAGCTTAATCGGGGTGAGCCCTGAAGCTTTCTTT	CASSLIGVSPEAFF
TRBV2	-	-	TRBJ2-1	TGTGCCAGCAGTGAAGCATGGCGGGGTCATGAGCAGTTCTTC	CASSEAWRGHEQFF
TRBV27	many	-	TRBJ1-4	TGTGCCAGCAGTCCTCGGACGGGCCCTGAAAAACTGTTTTTT	CASSPRTGPEKLFF
TRBV24-1	-	TRBD2	TRBJ2-7	TGTGCCACCAGCCTAGCGGGAGTGAACGAGCAGTACTTC	CATSLAGVNEQYF
TRBV5-1	few	-	TRBJ2-7	TGCGCCAGCAGCTTGGACCCTAAATACGAGCAGTACTTC	CASSLDPKYEQYF
TRBV29-1	-	TRBD1	TRBJ2-7	TGCAGCGTTGAAGAGGGACAGGGGTTTCCCTACGAGCAGTACTTC	CSVEEGQGFPYEQYF
TRBV5-8	few	TRBD1	TRBJ1-1	TGTGCCAGCAGCCCGGGACAGGGGCAGATGAACACTGAAGCTTTCTTT	CASSPGQGQMNTEAFF
TRBV12-3/TRBV12-4	many	-	TRBJ1-2	TGTGCCAGCAGTCCAGGTCTCCTCTATGGCTACACCTTC	CASSPGLLYGYTF
TRBV5-4	-	TRBD2	TRBJ2-2	TGTGCCAGCAGCCCGGGACTAGCGGGAGGTCTCACCGGGGAGCTGTTTTTT	CASSPGLAGGLTGELFF
TRBV15	-	-	TRBJ2-5	TGTGCCACCAGCAGAAGCCTTAGAAGTTTGGAGACCCAGTACTTC	CATSRSLRSLETQYF
TRBV2	once	-	TRBJ1-2	TGTGCCAGCAGTGGGACTAGTCTCTATGGCTACACCTTC	CASSGTSLYGYTF
TRBV7-9	many	TRBD1	TRBJ1-1	TGTGCCAGCAGCTTTACAGGGGGCACTGAAGCTTTCTTT	CASSFTGGTEAFF
TRBV2	-	-	TRBJ1-2	TGTGCCAGCAGTGAAAATGGGGGGCAAGGGGTTGATGGCTACACCTTC	CASSENGGQGVDGYTF
TRBV12-3/TRBV12-4	-	TRBD1	TRBJ1-4	TGTGCCAGCACCCGGGACAGGTCTGAAAAACTGTTTTTT	CASTRDRSEKLFF
TRBV2	-	-	TRBJ1-4	TGTGCCAGCAGTGCATCCAGGGTCACGGGAAAACTGTTTTTT	CASSASRVTGKLFF
TRBV7-2	many	-	TRBJ2-2	TGTGCCAGCAGCCTCCCCCCGGCGGGTATCACCGGGGAGCTGTTTTTT	CASSLPPAGITGELFF
TRBV7-6	many	-	TRBJ2-2	TGTGCCAGCACCCCCCGCGCGCCCGGGGAGCTGTTTTTT	CASTPRAPGELFF
TRBV29-1	-	TRBD1	TRBJ1-2	TGCAGCGTAGCCACAGGGGGCCGTGGCTACACCTTC	CSVATGGRGYTF
TRBV6-1	-	TRBD2	TRBJ2-7	TGTGCCGGCACCCCTAGCGGGGACACCTACGAGCAGTACTTC	CAGTPSGDTYEQYF
TRBV20-1	-	TRBD1	TRBJ1-5	TGCAGTGCTCACACAGGGGGGGAAGAGACCCAGCATTTT	CSAHTGGEETQHF
TRBV20-1	once	TRBD2	TRBJ2-1	TGCAGTGCTACGGGGACTAGCGGGAGGGCCAGTTACAATGAGCAGTTCTTC	CSATGTSGRASYNEQFF
TRBV5-1	many	-	TRBJ2-7	TGCGCCAGCAGCTACTCGACAGACTCCTACGAGCAGTACTTC	CASSYSTDSYEQYF
TRBV19	few	-	TRBJ1-5	TGTGCCAGTAGTAGGACGGTTGGTGGCAATCAGCCCCAGCATTTT	CASSRTVGGNQPQHF
TRBV2	-	TRBD2	TRBJ2-1	TGTGCCAGCAGAAGCGGGAGGGCGACTTTTGAGCAGTTCTTC	CASRSGRATFEQFF
TRBV4-3	-	TRBD1	TRBJ1-1	TGCGCCAGCAGCCTGGGACAGTTGGACACTGAAGCTTTCTTT	CASSLGQLDTEAFF
TRBV10-3	-	TRBD2	TRBJ2-5	TGTGCCATCAGTGAGGAGCAGGGACTAGCGGGAGGAGAGACCCAGTACTTC	CAISEEQGLAGGETQYF
TRBV4-3	few	-	TRBJ1-3	TGCGCCAGCAGCCAGTCGGGGGGGCCTGGAAACACCATATATTTT	CASSQSGGPGNTIYF
TRBV5-1	many	-	TRBJ2-5	TGCGCCAGCAGCTTGGGGCAGCGAGAGACCCAGTACTTC	CASSLGQRETQYF
TRBV7-9	many	TRBD1	TRBJ1-6	TGTGCCAGCAGCCAAGGACAGGGGGCGGGTGATTCACCCCTCCACTTT	CASSQGQGAGDSPLHF
TRBV2	-	TRBD1	TRBJ1-6	TGTGCCAGCACCAGACCCGGGGGACAGGGGAGGTCCCTCCACTTT	CASTRPGGQGRSLHF
TRBV20-1	few	-	TRBJ2-3	TGCAGTGCAGAGGAGGATTCTGGAGATACGCAGTATTTT	CSAEEDSGDTQYF
TRBV20-1	-	-	TRBJ1-4	TGCAGTGCTAGGGGCCAGGGAAAACTGTTTTTT	CSARGQGKLFF
TRBV20-1	-	-	TRBJ2-7	TGCAGTGCTAGCTCCTACGAGCAGTACTTC	CSASSYEQYF